This T cell receptor (beta chain) stems from a study of blood T cell repertoires in COVID-19. At the level of the study: Samples taken during acute and convalescent COVID-19 were collected in the United States, Italy and Spain. Sample material is recorded as cDNA or gDNA derived from T cells, B-cell-depleted T cells, or PBMCs.

CDR3 size: 12 residues. CDR1 is MDHEN, CDR2 SYDVKM, per germline. In the original workflow: Amplification of reference gene primers provided the estimated nucleated cell counts. Measured with immunoSEQ multiplex PCR; TCRdb has only the in-frame clones, and not every one. The V and J calls and clone size come from that table; D and trimming were worked out from the DNA. The sample holds tens of thousands of clones, around 84% seen once. Turning to this clone: At one boundary the junction diverges from the germline segment, which might be a read error.

Specimen: peripheral blood. This clonotype was obtained from a human donor in a cohort sampled during active COVID-19. The V call is TRBV28, the J call TRBJ2-7; 7 positions match TRBD2. CDR3 in DNA: TGCGCCTCCGGGGAGGGGACGTCGGAGCAGTACTTC. It translates to CASGEGTSEQYF.